The 20 T cell receptor beta chains given below trace back to one sample, sequenced in a study of shared clonotypes between healthy human individuals. TCRdb keeps only in-frame clones here, not all; method: immunoSEQ multiplex PCR. The repertoire has 1,400,000 or so clones, around 98.5% of them found once; the top ten carry under 0.45%. The sequenced sample consisted of naive CD4+ T cells sorted from blood. The sample's subset: CD45RA+ positively selected. These receptors all come from a young man in good health.

V and J are TRBV6-6 and TRBJ2-3, with 8 bases identical to TRBD2. CDR3 length: 14 amino acids. From germline, CDR1 is MNHNY and CDR2 SVGAGI (reference sequence). J was trimmed by 4 bases and V by 6 bases; bases with no gene match: 6. CDR3 in amino acids: CASRPGLVADTQYF. In DNA form, the CDR3 reads TGTGCCAGCAGGCCGGGACTAGTTGCAGATACGCAGTATTTT.

The V gene is TRBV27, the J gene TRBJ2-3; tentatively, D is TRBD2 (6 bases). Germline CDR1 is MNHEY and CDR2 is SMNVEV (reference sequence). The V gene lost 8 bases and the J gene lost 7 bases, with 19 bases spanning the gap. This CDR3 has 14 residues. The CDR3 sequence is CASRGSGRLYTQYF. CDR3 DNA: TGTGCCAGCCGGGGGAGCGGGCGCCTCTATACGCAGTATTTT.

V and J are TRBV29-1 and TRBJ2-1; D may be TRBD2 (5 bases). V gave up 4 bases and J gave up 0 bases, with 10 bases separating them. Germline V gene data show CDR1 as SQVTM and CDR2 as ANQGSEA. This CDR3 has 14 residues. The CDR3 bases are TGCAGCGTTGGTCCGGGGAGCTCCTACAATGAGCAGTTCTTC. It is translated as CSVGPGSSYNEQFF.

The rearrangement joins TRBV30 to TRBJ1-4; D remains unclear. The length of the CDR3 is 15 residues. Germline V gene sequence: CDR1 GTSNPN, CDR2 SVGIG (reference sequence). Trimming took 3 bases from V and 10 from J, leaving 21 bases between them. The CDR3: CAWSETNTGLGKLFF. Here the CDR3 DNA reads TGTGCCTGGAGCGAGACCAATACCGGGTTGGGAAAACTGTTTTTT.

The V call is TRBV27, the J call TRBJ2-1; TRBD1 matches 11 bases. After removal of 4 bases from V and 9 bases from J, the junction contained 11 bases not matched to a gene. This CDR3 is built from 16 residues. The germline V gene encodes CDR1 MNHEY and CDR2 SMNVEV (reference sequence). As DNA, the CDR3 is TGTGCCAGCAGTTGGTATCGAGGACAGGGGGCGGTTGAGCAGTTCTTC. Protein product: CASSWYRGQGAVEQFF.

The V gene is TRBV7-9, the J gene TRBJ2-7; 8 nucleotides line up with TRBD1. The CDR3 totals 16 residues. Unmatched junction bases numbered 8, after V lost 3 bases and J lost 1 base. CDR1 and CDR2 from the germline V gene are SEHNR and FQNEAQ (reference sequence). The CDR3 reads CASSFDRGQASYEQYF. The DNA of the CDR3 is TGTGCCAGCAGCTTTGATAGGGGACAGGCTTCCTACGAGCAGTACTTC. Complete variable domain (other parts from reference TRBV7-9 and TRBJ2-7): DTGVSQNPRHKITKRGQNVTFRCDPISEHNRLYWYRQTLGQGPEFLTYFQNEAQLEKSRLLSDRFSAERPKGSFSTLEIQRTEQGDSAMYLCASSFDRGQASYEQYFGPGTRLTVT.

J is TRBJ2-4 and V is TRBV29-1, with a weak D call TRBD2 (5 bases). This CDR3 contains 16 residues. Germline CDR1 and CDR2: SQVTM and ANQGSEA. The V gene lost 0 bases and the J gene lost 0 bases, with 12 bases spanning the gap. CDR3 nucleotides: TGCAGCGTTGAAGATCCGGGGTCGGTAGCCAAAAACATTCAGTACTTC. Protein sequence: CSVEDPGSVAKNIQYF.

The chain uses TRBV6-1 and TRBJ1-2; possible D gene TRBD1, 5 bases. Looked up from germline, CDR1 is MNHNS and CDR2 is SASEGT. The CDR3 has 17 amino acids. V gave up 3 bases and J gave up 8 bases, with 25 bases separating them. CDR3 DNA sequence: TGTGCCAGCAGTGACGTAGTCAGGGCGCGGCAAGGAAGCGGCTACACCTTC. Its protein is CASSDVVRARQGSGYTF.

This clone has a single count. The V and J genes are TRBV2 and TRBJ1-5; D is ambiguous. Trimming cost V 7 bases and J 0 bases, with 13 bases left between them. Germline CDR1 reads SNHLY; CDR2 reads FYNNEI. The CDR3 contains 15 residues. CDR3 region: CASTLGLSSNQPQHF. In DNA, the CDR3 is TGTGCCAGCACTCTGGGGTTGAGTAGCAATCAGCCCCAGCATTTT.

The gene calls are TRBV15 and TRBJ2-1, with D perhaps given as TRBD1 or TRBD2 (5 bases each). The V end was cut by 4 bases, the J end by 8 bases, with 30 bases between. Germline V lookup: CDR1 LNHNV, CDR2 YYDKDF (reference sequence). The CDR3 is 19 amino acids. CDR3 region: CATSTPGEGRFFSPYEQFF. The CDR3 bases are TGTGCCACCAGCACCCCCGGAGAGGGACGTTTTTTTTCTCCCTATGAGCAGTTCTTC.

This chain connects TRBV20-1 to TRBJ2-1, with D uncertain. Trimming removed 3 bases at V and 6 bases at J, with 6 bases between. This CDR3 is built from 11 residues. CDR1 and CDR2 (germline): DFQATT, SNEGSKA (reference sequence). CDR3 loop: CSASRINEQFF. DNA of the CDR3: TGCAGTGCTAGCCGGATCAATGAGCAGTTCTTC.

This clone was found a few times. Other DNA variants within this sample encode the same CDR3. This sequence joins TRBV7-2 and TRBJ2-7; 11 nucleotides line up with TRBD2. This CDR3 has 15 amino acids. CDR1 SGHTA and CDR2 FQGNSA come from the germline V gene. Unmatched junction bases numbered 6, after V lost 5 bases and J lost 3 bases. CDR3 in DNA: TGTGCCAGCAGCCCCCGACTAGCGGGAAGCTACGAGCAGTACTTC. Translation: CASSPRLAGSYEQYF.

The chain combines TRBV7-8 with TRBJ2-2; TRBD1 aligns across 8 bases. CDR3 length: 15 residues. CDR1 and CDR2 from the germline V gene are SGHVS and FQNEAQ. V gave up 5 bases and J gave up 6 bases; unmatched junction bases: 8. The CDR3 bases are TGTGCCAGCAGCGACAGGGGAGCGATGGCCGGGGAGCTGTTTTTT. This sequence encodes CASSDRGAMAGELFF.

As to this clone: Other DNA sequences in the same sample also yield this CDR3. The rearrangement uses TRBV4-3 and TRBJ2-3; no clear D gene. The CDR3 sequence is 13 residues long. CDR1 LGHNA and CDR2 YSLEER come from the germline V gene. Trimming removed 0 bases at V and 3 bases at J, with 4 bases between. For the CDR3, the DNA is TGCGCCAGCAGCCAAGAGTCTACAGATACGCAGTATTTT. Amino acid sequence: CASSQESTDTQYF.

The chain joins TRBV6-6 to TRBJ2-7, with 7 bases aligning to TRBD1. The CDR3 loop spans 14 amino acids. The J segment lost 0 bases and the V segment lost 5 bases, leaving 4 bases of the junction unmatched. The V gene's germline CDR1 is MNHNY and CDR2 SVGAGI (reference sequence). The CDR3 reads CASSDRTGSYEQYF. Here the CDR3 DNA reads TGTGCCAGCAGTGACCGGACAGGCTCCTACGAGCAGTACTTC.

As regards this clone: Additional DNA sequences in this sample encode the identical CDR3. The genes are TRBV28 and TRBJ2-2, with D possibly being TRBD2 (5 bases). Trimming removed 2 bases from V and 3 bases from J, with 7 bases in between. The germline CDR1 and CDR2 sequences are MDHEN and SYDVKM. This CDR3 contains 14 residues. The CDR3 coding sequence is TGTGCCAGCAGTTTAACGGGGTACACCGGGGAGCTGTTTTTT. The encoded protein is CASSLTGYTGELFF.

The chain is built from TRBV5-1 and TRBJ2-7, with 8 bases aligning to TRBD1. Losses at the gene ends were 4 bases for V and 2 bases for J; bases not matched to a gene: 5. The germline V gene encodes CDR1 SGHRS and CDR2 YFSETQ. The CDR3 runs to 14 residues. The CDR3 nucleotides are TGCGCCAGCAGCATCGGACAGGGAACCTACGAGCAGTACTTC. It is translated as CASSIGQGTYEQYF.

The J gene is TRBJ2-2, the V gene TRBV6-4, with D possibly TRBD1 on 6 matching bases. The V end lost 10 bases, the J end lost 6 bases, and 12 bases lay between the germline ends. Germline V gene sequence: CDR1 MRHNA, CDR2 SNTAGT. The CDR3 consists of 12 residues. CDR3 in amino acids: CATRGQPGELFF. Here the CDR3 DNA reads TGTGCCACCAGAGGACAGCCCGGGGAGCTGTTTTTT.

J is TRBJ2-7 and V is TRBV11-2, with D unclear. Germline V lookup: CDR1 SGHAT, CDR2 FQNNGV. V shed 0 bases and J shed 5 bases, with 11 bases lying between them. The CDR3 length is 14 residues. The CDR3 nucleotides read TGTGCCAGCAGCTTAGATCGGCTAGACCACGAGCAGTACTTC. Protein: CASSLDRLDHEQYF.

The CDR3 DNA follows: TGTGCCAGCAGTTATACGGGACAGGGCTACGAGCAGTACTTC. This codes for CASSYTGQGYEQYF. This sequence joins TRBV27 and TRBJ2-7, with TRBD1 identical over 9 bases. Germline V CDR1 and CDR2: MNHEY, SMNVEV (reference sequence). The length of the CDR3 is 14 residues. Unmatched junction bases numbered 4, after V lost 4 bases and J lost 3 bases.